Each of the 21 T cell receptor beta chains below was sequenced from the same sample in a study of cytomegalovirus exposure and HLA in healthy donors (TCRdb year 2017). Library preparation used the immunoSEQ multiplex PCR assay. TCRdb took over this immuneACCESS table, retaining in-frame rearrangements with V and J assigned. Such tables are incomplete; in checked studies, under half of the missing clones stem from an unresolved V gene, and the remainder is unexplained. This sample is represented by some 130,000 clones; roughly nine tenths of them were singletons. Together, the top ten hold just under 3% of the sample. The sample consisted of PBMCs. The source of these receptors is a man aged 18 to 30 in good health and CMV-seronegative.

The chain carries TRBV2 and TRBJ1-4; D gene ambiguous. V shed 2 bases and J shed 5 bases, with 9 bases lying between them. This CDR3 contains 14 residues. Germline lookup yields CDR1 SNHLY and CDR2 FYNNEI. The CDR3 sequence: CASSERRLNEKLFF. CDR3 DNA sequence: TGTGCCAGCAGTGAAAGGCGGCTGAATGAAAAACTGTTTTTT.

This clone was seen once. Here the CDR3 reads CASSLYVAGDTGELFF. CDR3 nucleotide sequence: TGTGCCAGCAGCTTGTATGTAGCGGGGGACACCGGGGAGCTGTTTTTT. The rearrangement joins TRBV5-6 to TRBJ2-2; 9 bases are shared with TRBD2. The CDR3 runs 16 residues. The V gene's germline CDR1 is SGHDT and CDR2 YYEEEE. Trimming at V came to 1 base and at J to 3 bases, leaving 4 bases not matched to a gene.

The V gene is TRBV2, the J gene TRBJ2-7, with TRBD2 identical over 16 bases. The germline gives CDR1 SNHLY, CDR2 FYNNEI. The CDR3 length is 15 residues. J gave up 6 bases and V 3 bases, and 2 bases lay outside the gene matches. For the CDR3, the DNA is TGTGCCAGCAGTGAGGGACTAGCGGGGGGGTCCGAGCAGTACTTC. It yields the protein CASSEGLAGGSEQYF.

The rearrangement joins TRBV5-4 to TRBJ2-2, with 8 bases matching TRBD1. Losses at the gene ends were 0 bases for V and 6 bases for J; bases not matched to a gene: 4. This CDR3 spans 15 amino acids. Germline V CDR1 and CDR2: SGHNT, YYREEE (reference sequence). The CDR3 nucleotides are TGTGCCAGCAGCTTGGAGGACAGGGTCTCCGGGGAGCTGTTTTTT. It is translated as CASSLEDRVSGELFF.

The chain joins TRBV2 to TRBJ2-2; D remains ambiguous. The germline V gene has CDR1 SNHLY and CDR2 FYNNEI. The CDR3 loop spans 15 amino acids. The V end was cut by 6 bases, the J end by 4 bases, with 15 bases between. CDR3 sequence: CASSVTRIITGELFF. As DNA, the CDR3 is TGTGCCAGCAGCGTCACGCGGATAATCACCGGGGAGCTGTTTTTT.

The chain combines TRBV11-2 with TRBJ2-1; D is perhaps TRBD2 (6 bases). The germline V gene has CDR1 SGHAT and CDR2 FQNNGV. V shed 5 bases and J shed 6 bases, with 11 bases lying between them. The CDR3 is 13 residues long. CDR3 nucleotides: TGTGCCAGCAGCCCCACTAGCTTCAATGAGCAGTTCTTC. Amino acids: CASSPTSFNEQFF. The full variable domain, with the rest looked up from reference TRBV11-2 and TRBJ2-1, is EAGVAQSPRYKIIEKRQSVAFWCNPISGHATLYWYQQILGQGPKLLIQFQNNGVVDDSQLPKDRFSAERLKGVDSTLKIQPAKLEDSAVYLCASSPTSFNEQFFGPGTRLTVL.

The V gene is TRBV15, the J gene TRBJ1-2, with no clear D. With 0 bases removed from V and 8 bases from J, the gap between germline ends came to 7 bases. Germline V gene sequence: CDR1 LNHNV, CDR2 YYDKDF (reference sequence). The CDR3 loop spans 12 amino acids. The CDR3 coding sequence is TGTGCCACCAGCAGAGACCAGGAAGGCTACACCTTC. Translated, it gives CATSRDQEGYTF.

The J gene is TRBJ2-2, the V gene TRBV4-1; possibly TRBD2 for D (5 bases). Trimming took 4 bases from V and 7 from J, leaving 13 bases between them. Germline-derived CDR1 and CDR2 are MGHRA and YSYEKL. The CDR3 is 14 amino acids. The CDR3 sequence is CASSLGLDFGELFF. The DNA for the CDR3 is TGCGCCAGCAGCCTCGGACTGGACTTCGGGGAGCTGTTTTTT.

This clone came up a few times. The rearrangement uses TRBV6-6 and TRBJ2-2; TRBD2 matches 8 bases. From germline, CDR1 is MNHNY and CDR2 SVGAGI (reference sequence). The CDR3 runs 16 residues. Unmatched junction bases numbered 11, after V lost 6 bases and J lost 5 bases. The CDR3 bases are TGTGCCAGCAGCCAACCGGGGGGGTTAGAGACCGGGGAGCTGTTTTTT. This codes for CASSQPGGLETGELFF.

The chain couples TRBV4-1 to TRBJ2-3; D is perhaps TRBD2 (6 bases). The CDR3 loop spans 15 amino acids. V shed 6 bases and J shed 4 bases, with 17 bases lying between them. Germline CDR1 reads MGHRA; CDR2 reads YSYEKL. The CDR3 coding sequence is TGCGCCAGCAGGCAAACGGGACTCCCAGCAGATACGCAGTATTTT. This sequence encodes CASRQTGLPADTQYF.

The CDR3 nucleotides are TGTGCCATCAGTGAGACTGAGGGACAGGGAACCTACAATGAGCAGTTCTTC. This encodes CAISETEGQGTYNEQFF. This sequence joins TRBV10-3 and TRBJ2-1; TRBD1 aligns across 9 bases. Germline lookup yields CDR1 ENHRY and CDR2 SYGVKD. The CDR3 spans 17 residues. J was trimmed by 2 bases and V by 2 bases; bases with no gene match: 7.

The rearrangement joins TRBV5-1 to TRBJ2-5; D might be TRBD2 (6 bases). Germline CDR1 is SGHRS and CDR2 is YFSETQ. The V end lost 6 bases, the J end lost 5 bases, and 17 bases lay between the germline ends. The CDR3 totals 14 residues. In DNA, the CDR3 is TGCGCCAGCATGACGGTCCCGGGGAGGGAGACCCAGTACTTC. Protein: CASMTVPGRETQYF.

In this sample, this clone turned up once. The chain is built from TRBV27 and TRBJ1-2; 7 bases align to TRBD1. The CDR3 contains 16 residues. The V gene's germline CDR1 is MNHEY and CDR2 SMNVEV (reference sequence). V was pared by 8 bases and J by 2 bases, with 14 bases of the junction left unmatched. The CDR3 DNA reads TGTGCCAGCCGGAGGGCGACAGGGACCCTAAACTATGGCTACACCTTC. Translated: CASRRATGTLNYGYTF.

The chain employs TRBV7-7 and TRBJ2-1; TRBD2 might be the D (7 bases). There are 16 residues in the CDR3. Looked up from germline, CDR1 is SSHAT and CDR2 is FNYEAQ (reference sequence). The V end was cut by 0 bases, the J end by 6 bases, with 15 bases between. The CDR3 region has the DNA TGTGCCAGCAGCTTAGCCGGTGCGGGGGCCGGCAATGAGCAGTTCTTC. Protein product: CASSLAGAGAGNEQFF.

The genes are TRBV10-2 and TRBJ2-7, with TRBD2 matching 9 bases. The CDR3 is made up of 14 amino acids. Trimming cost V 7 bases and J 6 bases; bases outside gene matches: 10. The germline V gene encodes CDR1 WSHSY and CDR2 SAAADI. This chain's CDR3 is CASISAGGRFEQYF. The CDR3, as DNA: TGCGCCAGCATTTCCGCGGGGGGGCGGTTCGAGCAGTACTTC.

The chain combines TRBV6-1 with TRBJ2-7; 9 bases agree with TRBD2. The CDR3 covers 16 residues. From germline, CDR1 is MNHNS and CDR2 SASEGT. With 2 bases clipped from V and 1 base from J, the junction kept 6 bases outside the gene matches. CDR3 residues: CASSESERGASYEQYF. DNA for the CDR3: TGTGCCAGCAGTGAATCTGAGCGGGGGGCGTCCTACGAGCAGTACTTC.

The chain couples TRBV29-1 to TRBJ1-1, with D perhaps matching TRBD1 (5 bases). The CDR3 is 14 residues long. The V end lost 1 base, the J end lost 6 bases, and 15 bases lay between the germline ends. Germline CDR1 and CDR2: SQVTM and ANQGSEA. CDR3: CSVEVSGPGSEAFF. For the CDR3, the DNA is TGCAGCGTTGAAGTAAGTGGCCCAGGGTCTGAAGCTTTCTTT.

The rearrangement links TRBV30 to TRBJ2-1, with D possibly TRBD2 on 6 matching bases. The V end lost 0 bases, the J end lost 0 bases, and 12 bases lay between the germline ends. CDR3 length equals 16 residues. The germline V gene encodes CDR1 GTSNPN and CDR2 SVGIG (reference sequence). CDR3 in DNA: TGTGCCTGGAGTGTACTAGGTAGCGGCTCCTACAATGAGCAGTTCTTC. Encoded protein: CAWSVLGSGSYNEQFF.

The J gene is TRBJ1-5, the V gene TRBV10-3, with D possibly matching TRBD1 (6 bases). CDR3 length: 14 residues. V dropped 2 bases and J dropped 6 bases, with 11 bases sitting between them. Germline CDR1 reads ENHRY; CDR2 reads SYGVKD. Here the CDR3 reads CAISEPGAAQPQHF. DNA of the CDR3: TGTGCCATCAGTGAGCCAGGGGCGGCTCAGCCCCAGCATTTT.

This chain uses TRBV18 with TRBJ2-2; 8 bases are a match to TRBD2. Germline trimming cut 6 bases from V and 1 base from J; bases unmatched to any gene: 4. Germline V gene lookup returns CDR1 KGHSH and CDR2 LQKENI. The CDR3 is made up of 15 amino acids. The CDR3 DNA sequence: TGTGCCAGCTCCCTCACTAGCGGGAACACCGGGGAGCTGTTTTTT. Translated: CASSLTSGNTGELFF. The full variable domain, completed using reference TRBV18 and TRBJ2-2, is NAGVMQNPRHLVRRRGQEARLRCSPMKGHSHVYWYRQLPEEGLKFMVYLQKENIIDESGMPKERFSAEFPKEGPSILRIQQVVRGDSAAYFCASSLTSGNTGELFFGEGSRLTVL.

V is TRBV9 and J is TRBJ1-1; D unclear. Germline V lookup: CDR1 SGDLS, CDR2 YYNGEE. The CDR3 runs 12 residues. Trimming cost V 7 bases and J 3 bases, with 10 bases left between them. DNA of the CDR3: TGTGCCAGCCGTGGCCGCTACACTGAAGCTTTCTTT. Translated: CASRGRYTEAFF.